The rows below give T cell receptor beta chains drawn from one sample of a study of T cell responses to AZD1222 COVID-19 vaccine. Here immunoSEQ multiplex PCR was the method, and the copy in TCRdb shows in-frame clones only, minus some. The top ten clones hold around 6.8% of a sample with around 92,000 clones, about 90% of them seen once. Sample: peripheral blood, taken on day 0 of AZD1222 vaccination. The origin of the receptors is an adult in good health. CDR3s leave out the opening cysteine and the closing phenylalanine or tryptophan.

j_gene: TRBJ2-1; v_gene: TRBV11-2; CDR3aa: ASSPRLADNEQF
j_gene: TRBJ1-1; v_gene: TRBV12-3/TRBV12-4; CDR3aa: ASSDGQGRKAF
j_gene: TRBJ2-2; v_gene: TRBV30; CDR3aa: AWIRTSGRRTGELF
j_gene: TRBJ2-7; v_gene: TRBV11-3; CDR3aa: ASSLVSGYEQY
j_gene: TRBJ2-7; v_gene: TRBV27; CDR3aa: ASKSLRRGLVRDEQY
j_gene: TRBJ1-2; v_gene: TRBV5-1; CDR3aa: ASSLGGSYGYT
j_gene: TRBJ2-3; v_gene: TRBV7-8; CDR3aa: ASSLEEAGTTDTQY
j_gene: TRBJ2-7; v_gene: TRBV6-5; CDR3aa: ASSYSSLLAEQY
j_gene: TRBJ1-1; v_gene: TRBV6-6; CDR3aa: ASTQVAMNTEAF
j_gene: TRBJ1-2; v_gene: TRBV7-8; CDR3aa: ASSRTPGSRRANYGYT
j_gene: TRBJ2-1; v_gene: TRBV3-1/TRBV3-2; CDR3aa: ASSQDLAGELSQF
j_gene: TRBJ2-7; v_gene: TRBV9; CDR3aa: ASSVDPGFSYEQY
j_gene: TRBJ1-2; v_gene: TRBV29-1; CDR3aa: SVVKDSPNYGYT
j_gene: TRBJ1-5; v_gene: TRBV30; CDR3aa: AWSLRGNQPQH
j_gene: TRBJ1-6; v_gene: TRBV6-5; CDR3aa: ASSYSGLLLH
j_gene: TRBJ1-3; v_gene: TRBV28; CDR3aa: ASSLWDLGNTIY
j_gene: TRBJ1-6; v_gene: TRBV7-9; CDR3aa: ASSPMTGVSDSPLH
j_gene: TRBJ1-6; v_gene: TRBV9; CDR3aa: ASSPLTGGNSPLH
j_gene: TRBJ2-3; v_gene: TRBV9; CDR3aa: ASSVDGSGGASTQY
j_gene: TRBJ2-7; v_gene: TRBV2; CDR3aa: ASGGREYEQY
j_gene: TRBJ2-3; v_gene: TRBV2; CDR3aa: ASNQAISADTQY
j_gene: TRBJ1-3; v_gene: TRBV5-6; CDR3aa: ASSLGSGNTIY
j_gene: TRBJ1-5; v_gene: TRBV28; CDR3aa: ASSFPRRGDQPQH
j_gene: TRBJ2-6; v_gene: TRBV28; CDR3aa: ASSSLTGGNSGANVLT
j_gene: TRBJ1-1; v_gene: TRBV6-5; CDR3aa: ASSHRTGWGTEAF
j_gene: TRBJ1-2; v_gene: TRBV6-2/TRBV6-3; CDR3aa: ASSYSESHGYT
j_gene: TRBJ1-1; v_gene: TRBV5-1; CDR3aa: ASSLVPTGLIAEAF
j_gene: TRBJ1-3; v_gene: TRBV7-8; CDR3aa: ASRAVSSGNTIY
j_gene: TRBJ1-3; v_gene: TRBV5-1; CDR3aa: ASSSSRADTIY
j_gene: TRBJ1-3; v_gene: TRBV6-5; CDR3aa: ASSWDLSSGNTIY
j_gene: TRBJ1-1; v_gene: TRBV7-6; CDR3aa: ASSLRSGLMNTEAF
j_gene: TRBJ1-1; v_gene: TRBV5-1; CDR3aa: ASSLMRSVAKTEAF
j_gene: TRBJ2-7; v_gene: TRBV10-3; CDR3aa: AISDRGYEQY
j_gene: TRBJ2-7; v_gene: TRBV7-9; CDR3aa: AGSKGQEEQY
j_gene: TRBJ1-5; v_gene: TRBV20-1; CDR3aa: SAGQMKPQH
j_gene: TRBJ2-5; v_gene: TRBV28; CDR3aa: ASSLTGPELTQY
j_gene: TRBJ2-3; v_gene: TRBV30; CDR3aa: AWSRTLAGASDTQY
j_gene: TRBJ2-1; v_gene: TRBV6-5; CDR3aa: ASSSLGTEQF
j_gene: TRBJ2-7; v_gene: TRBV15; CDR3aa: ATSRTGGAGYEQY
j_gene: TRBJ1-1; v_gene: TRBV18; CDR3aa: ASSSTLNTEAF
j_gene: TRBJ1-1; v_gene: TRBV5-5; CDR3aa: ASSLSGAVETEAF
j_gene: TRBJ1-3; v_gene: TRBV4-2; CDR3aa: ASSQASSVY
j_gene: TRBJ1-5; v_gene: TRBV5-4; CDR3aa: ASSPGADQPQH